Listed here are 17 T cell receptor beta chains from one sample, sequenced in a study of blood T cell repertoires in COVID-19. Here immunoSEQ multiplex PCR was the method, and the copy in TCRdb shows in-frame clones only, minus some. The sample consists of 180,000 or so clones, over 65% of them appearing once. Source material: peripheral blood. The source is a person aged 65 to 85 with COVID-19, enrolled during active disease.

The chain's CDR3 is CASSPLGGVIDEQFF. The CDR3 DNA reads TGCGCCAGCAGCCCTCTGGGCGGGGTTATTGATGAGCAGTTCTTC. This rearrangement joins TRBV5-1 to TRBJ2-1, with D possibly matching TRBD2 (6 bases). The CDR3 extends over 15 amino acids. Trimming took 4 bases from V and 8 from J, leaving 19 bases between them. CDR1 is SGHRS and CDR2 is YFSETQ in the germline V gene.

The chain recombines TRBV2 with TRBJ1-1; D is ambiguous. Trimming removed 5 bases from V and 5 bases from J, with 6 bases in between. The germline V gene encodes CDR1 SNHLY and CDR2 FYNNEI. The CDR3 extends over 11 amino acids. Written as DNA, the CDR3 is TGTGCCAGCAGTCTAAAGACTGAAGCTTTCTTT. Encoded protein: CASSLKTEAFF.

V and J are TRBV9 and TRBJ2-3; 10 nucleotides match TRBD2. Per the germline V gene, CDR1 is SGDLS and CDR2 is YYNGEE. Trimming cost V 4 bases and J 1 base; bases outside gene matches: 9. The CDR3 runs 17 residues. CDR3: CASSLPAGGPGTDTQYF. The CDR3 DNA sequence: TGTGCCAGCAGCCTTCCAGCGGGAGGGCCTGGCACAGATACGCAGTATTTT.

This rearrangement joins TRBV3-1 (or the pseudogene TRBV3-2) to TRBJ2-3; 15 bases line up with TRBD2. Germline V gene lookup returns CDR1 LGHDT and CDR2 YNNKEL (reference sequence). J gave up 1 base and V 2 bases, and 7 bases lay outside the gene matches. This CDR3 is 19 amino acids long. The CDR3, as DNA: TGTGCCAGCAGCCAATTCGGACTAGCGGGGGGGCGTGGCACAGATACGCAGTATTTT. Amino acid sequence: CASSQFGLAGGRGTDTQYF.

CDR3: CSVEDSGKPDEQYF. In DNA, the CDR3 is TGCAGCGTTGAAGATTCGGGAAAACCGGACGAGCAGTACTTC. V gene TRBV29-1 combines with J gene TRBJ2-7; possible D gene TRBD2, 5 bases. Germline CDR1 and CDR2: SQVTM and ANQGSEA. Trimming removed 0 bases from V and 5 bases from J, with 14 bases in between. CDR3 length: 14 residues.

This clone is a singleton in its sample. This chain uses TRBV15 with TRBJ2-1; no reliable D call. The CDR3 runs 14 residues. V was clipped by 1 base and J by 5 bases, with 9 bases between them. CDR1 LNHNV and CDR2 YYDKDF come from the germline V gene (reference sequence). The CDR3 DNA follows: TGTGCCACCAGCAGAGCCATTTCAAACAATGAGCAGTTCTTC. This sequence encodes CATSRAISNNEQFF.

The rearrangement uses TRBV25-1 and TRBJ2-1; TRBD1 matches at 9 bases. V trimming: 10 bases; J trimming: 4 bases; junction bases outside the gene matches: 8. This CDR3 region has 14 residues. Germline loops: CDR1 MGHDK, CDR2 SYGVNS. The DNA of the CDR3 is TGTGCCACTTCCCGGACAGGGGCATACAATGAGCAGTTCTTC. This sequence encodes CATSRTGAYNEQFF.

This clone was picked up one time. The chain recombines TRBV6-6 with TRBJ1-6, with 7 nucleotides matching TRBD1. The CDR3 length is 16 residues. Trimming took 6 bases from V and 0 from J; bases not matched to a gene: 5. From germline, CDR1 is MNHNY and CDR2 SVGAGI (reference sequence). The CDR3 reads CASSLTGSSYNSPLHF. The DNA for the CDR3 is TGTGCCAGCAGCTTGACAGGGAGCTCCTATAATTCACCCCTCCACTTT.

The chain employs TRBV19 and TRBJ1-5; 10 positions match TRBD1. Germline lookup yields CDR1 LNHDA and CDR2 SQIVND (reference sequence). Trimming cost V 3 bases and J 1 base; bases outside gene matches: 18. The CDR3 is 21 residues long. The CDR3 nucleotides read TGTGCCAGTAGTATCCCATCGCTGGGGACAGGGGCCCGACAGAGCAATCAGCCCCAGCATTTT. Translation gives CASSIPSLGTGARQSNQPQHF.

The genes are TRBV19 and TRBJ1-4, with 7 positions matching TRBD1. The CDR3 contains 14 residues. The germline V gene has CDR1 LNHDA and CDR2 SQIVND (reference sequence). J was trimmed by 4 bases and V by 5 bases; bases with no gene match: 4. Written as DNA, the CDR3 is TGTGCCAGTAGTCGGGACAGAGATAATGAAAAACTGTTTTTT. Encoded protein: CASSRDRDNEKLFF.

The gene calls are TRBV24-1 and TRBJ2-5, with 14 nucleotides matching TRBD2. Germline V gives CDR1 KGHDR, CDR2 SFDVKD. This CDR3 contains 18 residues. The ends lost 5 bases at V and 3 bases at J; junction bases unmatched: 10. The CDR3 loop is CATSARGLAGATEETQYF. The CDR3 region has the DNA TGTGCCACCAGTGCTAGGGGACTAGCGGGGGCGACGGAAGAGACCCAGTACTTC.

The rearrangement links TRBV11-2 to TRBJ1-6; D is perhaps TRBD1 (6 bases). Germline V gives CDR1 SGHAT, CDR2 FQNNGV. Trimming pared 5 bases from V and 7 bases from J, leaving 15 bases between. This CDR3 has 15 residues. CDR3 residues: CASSALDRINSPLHF. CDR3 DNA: TGTGCCAGCAGCGCCCTCGACAGGATCAATTCACCCCTCCACTTT. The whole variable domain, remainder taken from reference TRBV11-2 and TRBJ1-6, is EAGVAQSPRYKIIEKRQSVAFWCNPISGHATLYWYQQILGQGPKLLIQFQNNGVVDDSQLPKDRFSAERLKGVDSTLKIQPAKLEDSAVYLCASSALDRINSPLHFGNGTRLTVT.

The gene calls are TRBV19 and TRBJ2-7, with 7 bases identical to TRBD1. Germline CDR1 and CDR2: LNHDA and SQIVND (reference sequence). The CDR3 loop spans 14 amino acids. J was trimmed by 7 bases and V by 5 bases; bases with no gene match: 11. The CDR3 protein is CASSPKDRIGEQYF. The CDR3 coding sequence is TGTGCCAGTAGTCCCAAGGACAGGATTGGAGAGCAGTACTTC.

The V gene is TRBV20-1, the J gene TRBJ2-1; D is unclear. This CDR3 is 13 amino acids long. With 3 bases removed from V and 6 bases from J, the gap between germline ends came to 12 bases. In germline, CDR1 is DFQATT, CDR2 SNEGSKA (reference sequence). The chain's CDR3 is CSASGQVRNEQFF. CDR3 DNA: TGCAGTGCTAGTGGGCAGGTTCGCAATGAGCAGTTCTTC.

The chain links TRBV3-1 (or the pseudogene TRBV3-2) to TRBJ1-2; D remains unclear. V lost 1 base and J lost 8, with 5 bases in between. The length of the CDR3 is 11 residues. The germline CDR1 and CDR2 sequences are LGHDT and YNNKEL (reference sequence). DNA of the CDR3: TGTGCCAGCAGCCAAGCGGAGGGCTACACCTTC. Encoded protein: CASSQAEGYTF.

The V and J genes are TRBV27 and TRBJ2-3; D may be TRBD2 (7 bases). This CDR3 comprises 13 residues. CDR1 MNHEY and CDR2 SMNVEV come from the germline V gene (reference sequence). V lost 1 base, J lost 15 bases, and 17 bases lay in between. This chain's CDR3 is CASSLLGGAMIYF. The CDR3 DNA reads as TGTGCCAGCAGTTTATTGGGGGGGGCGATGATCTATTTT.

CDR3 nucleotides: TGTGCCAGCAGTGAAGTAGCGGGGTCCCGCCCCGCAGATACGCAGTATTTT. It yields the protein CASSEVAGSRPADTQYF. The V and J genes are TRBV6-1 and TRBJ2-3; 8 nucleotides match TRBD2. V was pared by 1 base and J by 4 bases, with 10 bases of the junction left unmatched. The CDR3 has 17 amino acids. Looked up from germline, CDR1 is MNHNS and CDR2 is SASEGT.